Presented here are 21 T cell receptor beta chains from one specimen sequenced in a study of cytomegalovirus exposure and HLA in healthy donors. Use of 60 Vbeta and 13 Jbeta primers characterized the PCR. The method was immunoSEQ multiplex PCR; TCRdb's version includes in-frame clones alone and lacks a portion of them. Among around 150,000 clones listed, 82% were seen once. Sequencing used PBMCs. The receptors were sampled from a girl aged 5-17 years in good health and CMV-seropositive.

This rearrangement joins TRBV10-3 to TRBJ1-2; perhaps TRBD1 as D (6 bases). CDR3 length: 13 amino acids. Germline CDR1 ENHRY, CDR2 SYGVKD. V lost 10 bases, J lost 8 bases, and 20 bases lay in between. The DNA of the CDR3 is TGTGCCACCAACGACAGGTTATCTTGGGGCTACACCTTC. As protein: CATNDRLSWGYTF.

This clone was seen just once. This chain joins TRBV11-2 and TRBJ2-2; 10 bases fit TRBD1. Germline trimming cut 1 base from V and 4 bases from J; bases unmatched to any gene: 6. The CDR3 sequence is 17 residues long. Germline CDR1 reads SGHAT; CDR2 reads FQNNGV. The CDR3 DNA reads TGTGCCAGCAGCTTAGGCTCCGGGACAGGGGTCACCGGGGAGCTGTTTTTT. This encodes CASSLGSGTGVTGELFF.

The V and J genes are TRBV13 and TRBJ2-1, with 12 bases that match TRBD2. The germline gives CDR1 PRHDT, CDR2 FYEKMQ (reference sequence). CDR3 length: 15 residues. J was trimmed by 8 bases and V by 5 bases; bases with no gene match: 7. The CDR3 is CASSIPSGGAHEQFF. The CDR3 DNA sequence: TGTGCCAGCAGCATTCCTAGCGGGGGGGCCCATGAGCAGTTCTTC.

V is TRBV6-1 and J is TRBJ2-1, with TRBD2 identical over 10 bases. The CDR3 runs to 15 residues. Trimming at V came to 4 bases and at J to 5 bases, leaving 5 bases not matched to a gene. CDR1 and CDR2 from the germline V gene are MNHNS and SASEGT. CDR3 bases: TGTGCCAGCAGTGTAGGGGGACTAGCGCACAATGAGCAGTTCTTC. Translating gives CASSVGGLAHNEQFF.

This clone has only a few counts. The chain is built from TRBV5-4 and TRBJ1-1, with D possibly being TRBD1 (6 bases). Trimming pared 4 bases from V and 1 base from J, leaving 11 bases between. The CDR3 covers 14 residues. CDR1 and CDR2 (germline): SGHNT, YYREEE (reference sequence). CDR3 DNA: TGTGCCAGCAGCATCAGGGGACGGAACACTGAAGCTTTCTTT. Its protein is CASSIRGRNTEAFF.

This chain links TRBV28 with TRBJ1-2, with D perhaps TRBD1 (6 bases). The CDR3 extends over 13 amino acids. Trimming shortened V by 5 bases and J by 7 bases, and 14 bases separated the two germline ends. CDR1 is MDHEN, CDR2 SYDVKM, per germline. CDR3 DNA sequence: TGTGCCAGCAGTCCCAGGGGTCGTTCTGGCTACACCTTC. Amino acid sequence: CASSPRGRSGYTF.

The chain joins TRBV25-1 to TRBJ2-3; 10 nucleotides match TRBD1. Looked up from germline, CDR1 is MGHDK and CDR2 is SYGVNS. The junction had 2 bases not matched to a gene; V was cut back by 4 bases and J by 4 bases. The CDR3 totals 14 residues. Here the CDR3 reads CASSGQGAADTQYF. The CDR3 coding sequence is TGTGCCAGCAGTGGACAGGGGGCGGCAGATACGCAGTATTTT.

V is TRBV28 and J is TRBJ1-2, with 10 nucleotides matching TRBD1. The junction had 8 bases not matched to a gene; V was cut back by 6 bases and J by 4 bases. The CDR3 extends over 15 amino acids. CDR1 and CDR2 from the germline V gene are MDHEN and SYDVKM. CDR3 DNA: TGTGCCAGCAGGTCGACAGGGGGCAAATTCTATGGCTACACCTTC. It translates to CASRSTGGKFYGYTF.

This chain connects TRBV5-6 to TRBJ1-4; D ambiguous. The CDR3 consists of 16 residues. The germline V and J ends were trimmed by 1 base and 1 base, with 11 bases remaining between them. In germline, CDR1 is SGHDT, CDR2 YYEEEE. Here the CDR3 reads CASSLLYGLTNEKLFF. Written as DNA, the CDR3 is TGTGCCAGCAGCTTGTTGTATGGACTAACTAATGAAAAACTGTTTTTT.

This rearrangement joins TRBV6-6 to TRBJ2-1; possible D gene TRBD2, 7 bases. Germline values: CDR1 MNHNY, CDR2 SVGAGI (reference sequence). Trimming shortened V by 7 bases and J by 6 bases, and 19 bases separated the two germline ends. The CDR3 is made up of 15 amino acids. CDR3 region: CASNTGRGAPNEQFF. CDR3 nucleotide sequence: TGTGCCAGCAATACAGGGAGGGGGGCCCCCAATGAGCAGTTCTTC.

The chain uses TRBV5-1 and TRBJ2-7, with D tentatively TRBD1 (6 bases). Germline V gene data show CDR1 as SGHRS and CDR2 as YFSETQ. This CDR3 has 16 amino acids. Trimming took off 2 bases at V and 4 bases at J, with 19 bases between the two ends. CDR3 DNA sequence: TGCGCCAGCAGCTTTCGATATGAGGGGGTCGGTTACGAGCAGTACTTC. Residues: CASSFRYEGVGYEQYF.

The gene calls are TRBV9 and TRBJ1-5, with no clear D. V was trimmed by 2 bases and J by 4 bases, leaving 7 bases between them. The CDR3 has 13 residues. Germline lookup yields CDR1 SGDLS and CDR2 YYNGEE. The CDR3 protein is CASSVSPNQPQHF. The CDR3 DNA reads TGTGCCAGCAGCGTGTCCCCAAATCAGCCCCAGCATTTT.

The rearrangement joins TRBV11-3 to TRBJ2-3, with D perhaps matching TRBD1 (6 bases). There are 14 residues in the CDR3. Germline V gene lookup returns CDR1 SGHNT and CDR2 YENEEA. V gave up 5 bases and J gave up 4 bases, with 13 bases separating them. The CDR3 DNA reads as TGTGCCAGCAGCCAAGTATCAGGGGCAGATACGCAGTATTTT. The encoded protein is CASSQVSGADTQYF.

A single count supports this clone. The rearrangement uses TRBV7-3 and TRBJ2-1; TRBD2 agrees at 14 bases. Germline V gene data show CDR1 as SGHTA and CDR2 as FQGTGA. J lost 12 bases, V lost 5 bases, and 0 bases had no gene match. The CDR3 extends over 12 amino acids. The CDR3 protein is CASSGTSGRQFF. CDR3 DNA sequence: TGTGCCAGCAGCGGGACTAGCGGGAGGCAGTTCTTC.

This clone was found once. The DNA for the CDR3 is TGTGCCAGCAGTCCGCGGGGGCAGATCAATGAGCAGTTCTTC. The encoded protein is CASSPRGQINEQFF. The genes are TRBV27 and TRBJ2-1; possibly TRBD2 for D (7 bases). Deletions cut 5 bases from V and 6 bases from J, with 14 bases between. Germline CDR1 and CDR2: MNHEY and SMNVEV (reference sequence). The length of the CDR3 is 14 residues.

This chain links TRBV5-1 with TRBJ2-3; no firm D call. The CDR3 runs 15 residues. The germline gives CDR1 SGHRS, CDR2 YFSETQ. V lost 4 bases and J lost 3, with 15 bases in between. Here the CDR3 reads CASSEVPLPTDTQYF. The CDR3 DNA follows: TGCGCCAGCAGCGAGGTCCCCCTTCCTACAGATACGCAGTATTTT. Full variable domain (missing parts from reference TRBV5-1 and TRBJ2-3): KAGVTQTPRYLIKTRGQQVTLSCSPISGHRSVSWYQQTPGQGLQFLFEYFSETQRNKGNFPGRFSGRQFSNSRSEMNVSTLELGDSALYLCASSEVPLPTDTQYFGPGTRLTVL.

V and J are TRBV6-6 and TRBJ1-5; D gene ambiguous. CDR1 and CDR2 (germline): MNHNY, SVGAGI (reference sequence). V was pared by 2 bases and J by 4 bases, with 12 bases between. The CDR3 consists of 15 residues. For the CDR3, the DNA is TGTGCCAGCAGTTACCCCGGAGCGTATAATCAGCCCCAGCATTTT. This codes for CASSYPGAYNQPQHF.

The chain carries TRBV19 and TRBJ2-1; maybe TRBD2 (5 bases). The CDR3 has 14 amino acids. V was shortened by 6 bases and J by 4 bases, with 13 bases between the two germline ends. Germline V gene lookup returns CDR1 LNHDA and CDR2 SQIVND (reference sequence). CDR3 nucleotides: TGTGCCAGTAGGCGGGCAGAGCGATACAATGAGCAGTTCTTC. It translates to CASRRAERYNEQFF.

This CDR3 is CAISEPGGGSGYEQYF. The CDR3 nucleotides are TGTGCCATCAGTGAGCCCGGAGGGGGCTCGGGGTACGAGCAGTACTTC. V and J are TRBV10-3 and TRBJ2-7, with TRBD1 as a possible D gene (7 bases). CDR1 is ENHRY, CDR2 SYGVKD, per germline. V shed 2 bases and J shed 4 bases, with 18 bases lying between them. The CDR3 is 16 residues long.

This sequence joins TRBV5-1 and TRBJ2-7; tentatively, D is TRBD1 (5 bases). The germline gives CDR1 SGHRS, CDR2 YFSETQ. V was shortened by 1 base and J by 0 bases, with 8 bases between the two germline ends. There are 14 residues in the CDR3. The CDR3 coding sequence is TGCGCCAGCAGCTTGCACAGGAGCTCCTACGAGCAGTACTTC. Protein sequence: CASSLHRSSYEQYF.

The chain links TRBV4-1 to TRBJ1-2; 8 nucleotides line up with TRBD1. Losses at the gene ends were 3 bases for V and 5 bases for J; bases not matched to a gene: 5. CDR1 MGHRA and CDR2 YSYEKL come from the germline V gene. This CDR3 spans 14 amino acids. CDR3 sequence: CASSHLDRAYGYTF. The CDR3 DNA follows: TGCGCCAGCAGCCACCTGGACAGGGCTTATGGCTACACCTTC.